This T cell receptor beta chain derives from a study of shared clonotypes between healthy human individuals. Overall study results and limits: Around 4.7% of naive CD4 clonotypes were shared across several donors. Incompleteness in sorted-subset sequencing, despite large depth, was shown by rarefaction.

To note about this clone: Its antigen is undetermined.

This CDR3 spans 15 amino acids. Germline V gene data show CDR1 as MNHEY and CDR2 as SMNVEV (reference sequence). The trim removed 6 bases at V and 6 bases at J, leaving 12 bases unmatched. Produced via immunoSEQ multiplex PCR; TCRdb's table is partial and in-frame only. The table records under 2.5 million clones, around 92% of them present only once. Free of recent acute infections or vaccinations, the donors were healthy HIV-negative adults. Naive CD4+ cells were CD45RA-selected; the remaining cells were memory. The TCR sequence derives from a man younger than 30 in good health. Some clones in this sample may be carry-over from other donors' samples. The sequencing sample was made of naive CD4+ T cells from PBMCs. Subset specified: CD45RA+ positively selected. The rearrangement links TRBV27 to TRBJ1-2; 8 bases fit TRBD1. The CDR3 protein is CASRYIQGGPDGYTF. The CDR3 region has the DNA TGTGCCAGCAGGTATATACAGGGGGGACCCGATGGCTACACCTTC.